The text below deals with one T cell receptor (beta chain). Its antigen is currently unknown. This entry comes from a study of cytomegalovirus exposure and HLA in healthy donors. The study, taken as a whole, reports: By a later analysis, the bulk of CMV-associated TCR beta chains appeared HLA-restricted.

The V end lost 0 bases, the J end lost 0 bases, and 9 bases lay between the germline ends. The CDR3 spans 16 residues. Looked up from germline, CDR1 is SGHTA and CDR2 is FQGNSA. 13 Jbeta primers and 60 Vbeta primers were used for the PCR. Assay used: immunoSEQ multiplex PCR; TCRdb lists only in-frame clones, some missing. Found here are roughly 100,000 clones; the top ten clones hold less than 4.5%. The clonotype was recovered from a man aged 40-55 years in good health and CMV-seronegative. The chain is built from TRBV7-2 and TRBJ1-5; TRBD1 is a possible D gene (5 bases). Sequenced: PBMCs. The CDR3 sequence is CASSLATDHSNQPQHF. The CDR3, as DNA: TGTGCCAGCAGCTTAGCGACAGACCATAGCAATCAGCCCCAGCATTTT.